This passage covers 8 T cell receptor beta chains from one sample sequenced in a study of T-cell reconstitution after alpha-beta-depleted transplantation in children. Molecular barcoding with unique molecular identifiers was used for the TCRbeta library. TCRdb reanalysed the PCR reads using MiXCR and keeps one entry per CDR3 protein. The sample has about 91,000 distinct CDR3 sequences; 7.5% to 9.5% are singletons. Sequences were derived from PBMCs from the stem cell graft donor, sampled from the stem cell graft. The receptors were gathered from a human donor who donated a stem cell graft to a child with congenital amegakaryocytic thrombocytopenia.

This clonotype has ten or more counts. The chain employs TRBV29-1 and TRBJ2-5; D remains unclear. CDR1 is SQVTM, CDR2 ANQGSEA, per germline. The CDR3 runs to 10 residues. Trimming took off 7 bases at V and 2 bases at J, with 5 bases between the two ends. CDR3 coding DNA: TGCAGCGCCCTTCAAGAGACCCAGTACTTC. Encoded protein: CSALQETQYF.

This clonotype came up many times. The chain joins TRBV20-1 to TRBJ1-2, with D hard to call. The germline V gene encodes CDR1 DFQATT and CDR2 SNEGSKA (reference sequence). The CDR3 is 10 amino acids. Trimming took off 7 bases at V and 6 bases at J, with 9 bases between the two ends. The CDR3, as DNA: TGCAGTGTCCCAGGACATGGCTACACCTTC. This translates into CSVPGHGYTF.

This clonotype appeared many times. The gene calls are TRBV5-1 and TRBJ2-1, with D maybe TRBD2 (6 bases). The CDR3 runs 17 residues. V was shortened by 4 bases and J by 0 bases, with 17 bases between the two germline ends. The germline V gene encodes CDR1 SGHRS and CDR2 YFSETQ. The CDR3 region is CASSPLGGSSSYNEQFF. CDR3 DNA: TGCGCCAGCAGCCCCCTCGGGGGAAGTAGCTCCTACAATGAGCAGTTCTTC.

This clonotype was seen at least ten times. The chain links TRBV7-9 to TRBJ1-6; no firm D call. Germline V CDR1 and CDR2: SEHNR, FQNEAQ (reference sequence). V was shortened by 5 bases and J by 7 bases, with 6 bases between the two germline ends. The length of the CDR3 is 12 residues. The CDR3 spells CASSKGNSPLHF. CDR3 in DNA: TGTGCCAGCAGCAAAGGGAATTCACCCCTCCACTTT.

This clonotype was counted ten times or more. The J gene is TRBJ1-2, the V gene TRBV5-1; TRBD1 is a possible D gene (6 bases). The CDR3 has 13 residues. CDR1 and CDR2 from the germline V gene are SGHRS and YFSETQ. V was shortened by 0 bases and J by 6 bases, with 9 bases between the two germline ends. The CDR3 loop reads CASSLGRGDGYTF. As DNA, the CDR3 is TGCGCCAGCAGCTTGGGCAGGGGTGATGGCTACACCTTC.

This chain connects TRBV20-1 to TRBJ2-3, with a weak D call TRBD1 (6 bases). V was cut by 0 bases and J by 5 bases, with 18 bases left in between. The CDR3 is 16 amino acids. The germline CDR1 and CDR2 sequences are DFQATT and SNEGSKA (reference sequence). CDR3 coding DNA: TGCAGTGCTAGAGATCTCGCAGGGGTCTATAAAGATACGCAGTATTTT. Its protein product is CSARDLAGVYKDTQYF.

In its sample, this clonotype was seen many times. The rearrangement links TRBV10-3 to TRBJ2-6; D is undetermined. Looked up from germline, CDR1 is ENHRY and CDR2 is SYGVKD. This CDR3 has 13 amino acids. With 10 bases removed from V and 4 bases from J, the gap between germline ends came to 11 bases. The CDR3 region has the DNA TGTGCCACACTCTTGTCCGGGGCCAACGTCCTGACTTTC. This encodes CATLLSGANVLTF.

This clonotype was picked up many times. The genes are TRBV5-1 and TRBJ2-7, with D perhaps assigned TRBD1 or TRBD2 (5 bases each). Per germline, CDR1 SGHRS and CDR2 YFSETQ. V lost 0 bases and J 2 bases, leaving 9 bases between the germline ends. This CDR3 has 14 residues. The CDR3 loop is CASSLDGTTYEQYF. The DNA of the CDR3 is TGCGCCAGCAGCTTGGACGGGACGACCTACGAGCAGTACTTC.